Listed here is a single TCR beta chain. Its antigen is undetermined. CDR3 length: 21 amino acids. Trimming removed 2 bases at V and 4 bases at J, with 33 bases between. The data were obtained in a study of shared clonotypes between healthy human individuals. Using immunoSEQ multiplex PCR, the repertoire was profiled, and TCRdb retains in-frame clones only, with some absent. This table has over 1.4 million clones, around 97% appearing once. Whole-study results and caveats: The diversity represented, both genetic and in exposure history, was limited by few donors.

The sample consisted of naive CD4+ T cells sorted from blood. Noted subset: CD45RA+ positively selected. This sequence joins TRBV23-1 and TRBJ2-7; D is possibly TRBD2 (6 bases). TRBV23-1 qualifies as an ORF whose function is uncertain. This TCR was sampled from a man younger than 45 in good health. The CDR3 protein is CASSQKSSGLMWGGGVYEQYF. The CDR3, as DNA: TGCGCCAGCAGTCAAAAATCCTCCGGCCTCATGTGGGGAGGCGGAGTATACGAGCAGTACTTC.